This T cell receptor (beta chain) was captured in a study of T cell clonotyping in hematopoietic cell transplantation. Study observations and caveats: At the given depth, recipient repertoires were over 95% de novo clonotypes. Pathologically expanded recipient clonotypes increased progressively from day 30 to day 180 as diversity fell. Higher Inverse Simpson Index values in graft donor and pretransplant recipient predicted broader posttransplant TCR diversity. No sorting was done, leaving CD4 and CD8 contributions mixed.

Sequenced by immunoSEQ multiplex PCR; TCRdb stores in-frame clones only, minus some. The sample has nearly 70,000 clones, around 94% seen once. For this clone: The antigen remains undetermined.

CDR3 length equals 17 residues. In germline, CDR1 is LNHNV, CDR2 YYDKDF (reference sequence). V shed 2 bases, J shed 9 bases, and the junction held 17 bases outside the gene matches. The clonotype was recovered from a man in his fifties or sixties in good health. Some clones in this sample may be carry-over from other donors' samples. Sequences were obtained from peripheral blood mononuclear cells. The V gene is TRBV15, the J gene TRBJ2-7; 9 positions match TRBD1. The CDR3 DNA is TGTGCCACCAGCAGACACACCCCCGGGACAGGGATTAGTGGGCAGTACTTC. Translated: CATSRHTPGTGISGQYF.